This T cell receptor (beta chain) appears in the sequencing data of a study of T cell responses to AZD1222 COVID-19 vaccine. Regarding the study as a whole: Researchers report vaccine-associated CD4 TCRs spanning spike, with dominance at 160-218 and 743-854. Just 5 to 7 AZD1222 recipients tested seropositive at baseline.

The ends lost 4 bases at V and 10 bases at J; junction bases unmatched: 6. Germline CDR1 and CDR2: SGHRS and YFSETQ. This CDR3 is built from 14 residues. This clone was found a few times. No antigen is known for it. The assay was immunoSEQ multiplex PCR, and TCRdb's table has in-frame clones only and misses some. The sample lists 130,000 to 150,000 clones, 88% seen once, with 4.5% to 5.5% in the top ten. The chain uses TRBV5-1 and TRBJ2-1; 12 nucleotides match TRBD2. Source: peripheral blood, taken 28 days after the second dose of the MenACWY control vaccine. This clonotype originated in an adult who received the MenACWY meningococcal vaccine as a control. The CDR3 region has the DNA TGCGCCAGCAGCCTGACTAGCGGGAGTATCGAGCAGTTCTTC. Amino acid sequence: CASSLTSGSIEQFF.